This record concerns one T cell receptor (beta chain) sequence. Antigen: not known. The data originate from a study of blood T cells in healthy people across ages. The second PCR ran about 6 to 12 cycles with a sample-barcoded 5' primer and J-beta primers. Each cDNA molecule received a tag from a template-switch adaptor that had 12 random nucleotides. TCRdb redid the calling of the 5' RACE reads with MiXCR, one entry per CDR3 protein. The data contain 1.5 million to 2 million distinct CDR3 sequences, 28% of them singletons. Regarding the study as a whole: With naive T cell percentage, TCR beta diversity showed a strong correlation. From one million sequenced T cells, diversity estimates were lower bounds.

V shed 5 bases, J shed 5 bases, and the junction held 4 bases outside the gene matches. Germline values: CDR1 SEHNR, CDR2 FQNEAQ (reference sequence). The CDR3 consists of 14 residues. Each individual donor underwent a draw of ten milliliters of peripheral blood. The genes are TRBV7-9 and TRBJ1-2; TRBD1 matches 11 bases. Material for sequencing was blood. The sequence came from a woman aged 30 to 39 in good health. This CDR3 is CASSRTGGAYGYTF. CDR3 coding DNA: TGTGCCAGCAGCAGGACAGGGGGCGCGTATGGCTACACCTTC.